This is a list of T cell receptor beta chains from one sample in a study of regulatory T cells in long-lasting Graves disease. TCRdb re-derived calls from the multiplex PCR reads in MiXCR, one entry per CDR3 protein. The table has approximately 500,000 distinct CDR3 sequences, about a fifth seen once. The material was peripheral blood mononuclear cells (PBMCs), obtained when the disease was refractory, from a patient treated with antithyroid drugs. The receptors were gathered from a female donor with Graves disease. CDR3s include the opening cysteine and the closing phenylalanine or tryptophan. The D gene is left open where the match is weak. For some rows the clone size is stated as once, few or many, or as a class when expanded; others skip it.

few | TRBJ2-7 | - | TRBV14 | TGTGCCAGCAGCCAGGGGACATTTTTCTCCTACGAGCAGTACTTC | CASSQGTFFSYEQYF
many | TRBJ1-4 | - | TRBV7-9 | TGTGCCAGCAGCTTAGAGGGCAACGGAAAACTGTTTTTT | CASSLEGNGKLFF
- | TRBJ2-1 | TRBD1 | TRBV2 | TGTGCCAGCAGTGGGGGACAGGGTGACAATGAGCAGTTCTTC | CASSGGQGDNEQFF
once | TRBJ2-1 | - | TRBV11-2 | TGTGCCAGCAGCTCGTTTTTCGGGGCCAGCTCCTACAATGAGCAGTTCTTC | CASSSFFGASSYNEQFF
- | TRBJ2-1 | - | TRBV7-2 | TGTGCCAGCAGCTTAGGTGCAGACGAGCAGTTCTTC | CASSLGADEQFF
few | TRBJ2-7 | - | TRBV7-2 | TGTGCCAGCAGCTGGGACGGGAACTACGAGCAGTACTTC | CASSWDGNYEQYF
few | TRBJ1-3 | - | TRBV12-3/TRBV12-4 | TGTGCCAGCAGTCCGACAGGCTCTGGAAACACCATATATTTT | CASSPTGSGNTIYF
many | TRBJ2-7 | - | TRBV12-3/TRBV12-4 | TGTGCCAGCAGTTTCAGGGGGGGTTCCCACGAGCAGTACTTC | CASSFRGGSHEQYF
- | TRBJ2-7 | TRBD2 | TRBV29-1 | TGCAGCGCCCGAGAAGCGGGAGGGCCGGTTCAGTACTTC | CSAREAGGPVQYF
few | TRBJ1-2 | - | TRBV10-3 | TGTGCCATCAGTGCCGACAGGAGATATGGCTACACCTTC | CAISADRRYGYTF
- | TRBJ2-1 | TRBD1 | TRBV20-1 | TGCAGTGCTAGAGAGGACAGGGATCAGCAGTTCTTC | CSAREDRDQQFF
- | TRBJ2-1 | - | TRBV7-2 | TGTGCCAGCACAAGAGGAGGGGTTCTAGGAGAGCAGTTCTTC | CASTRGGVLGEQFF
- | TRBJ2-6 | - | TRBV20-1 | TGCAGTGCGAAGACCTTCGGGGACTCTGGGGCCAACGTCCTGACTTTC | CSAKTFGDSGANVLTF
few | TRBJ1-1 | TRBD1 | TRBV7-9 | TGTGCCAGCAGCTTTAGACAGGGAAGGAACACTGAAGCTTTCTTT | CASSFRQGRNTEAFF
many | TRBJ2-7 | TRBD2 | TRBV12-3/TRBV12-4 | TGTGCCAGCAGACCGGAGGGGGGAGCGGGAGGCTCCTACGAGCAGTACTTC | CASRPEGGAGGSYEQYF
- | TRBJ2-1 | - | TRBV28 | TGTGCCAGCAGTCAACTAGCTGGAATCTACAATGAGCAGTTCTTC | CASSQLAGIYNEQFF
- | TRBJ2-7 | - | TRBV20-1 | TGCAGTGCTAGAGCCTGGGACGCCTCCTACGAGCAGTACTTC | CSARAWDASYEQYF
many | TRBJ1-2 | - | TRBV19 | TGTGCCAGTCATCCACAAAACTATGGCTACACCTTC | CASHPQNYGYTF
- | TRBJ2-7 | - | TRBV3-1 | TGTGCCAGCAGCCAAGACTCAAGGGGCGAGCAGTACTTC | CASSQDSRGEQYF
- | TRBJ2-5 | TRBD2 | TRBV7-2 | TGTGCCAGCAGCTTCTATGGACTAGCGGGGGGCAGCCAAGAGACCCAGTACTTC | CASSFYGLAGGSQETQYF
- | TRBJ2-5 | TRBD2 | TRBV7-2 | TGTGCCAGCAGCCCAAACCAAGCGGGAGGCGGGGAGACCCAGTACTTC | CASSPNQAGGGETQYF
- | TRBJ1-1 | - | TRBV28 | TGTGCCAGCACCAGGGCGAACACTGAAGCTTTCTTT | CASTRANTEAFF